This TCR beta chain comes out of a study of OX40 agonist ivuxolimab in advanced cancers. On the study more broadly: Three patients responded partially, comprising one with hepatocellular carcinoma and two with cutaneous melanoma. Findings of the study overall: CD8+ T cells showed, on average, more clonal expansion than CD4+ cells. Relatively little clonal expansion, among the lowest observed, appeared in partial responders at 0.1-3.0 mg/kg.

Libraries were prepared by immunoSEQ multiplex PCR; TCRdb keeps only in-frame clonotypes and omits some of them. The sample consists of roughly 72,000 clones, roughly 94% of them appearing once. Remarks on this clone: Its antigen is undetermined.

Germline CDR1 reads MNHEY; CDR2 reads SVGAGI. The CDR3 spans 15 residues. The V gene end was trimmed by 5 bases and the J gene end by 9 bases; junction bases not matched to a gene: 10. The V and J genes are TRBV6-5 and TRBJ2-1; 10 bases are a match to TRBD2. This receptor was obtained from an adult with an advanced solid tumor such as melanoma, head and neck, liver or kidney cancer. Sequences were derived from CD4+ or CD8+ T cells sorted from blood, sampled in a trial of the OX40 agonist ivuxolimab. CDR3 nucleotides: TGTGCCAGCAGTCGCAGCGGGGGGGCGCGGGTTGAGCAGTTCTTC. It specifies CASSRSGGARVEQFF.